The source of this T cell receptor beta chain is a study of blood T cell repertoires in COVID-19. Study information: COVID-19 samples from acute and convalescent phases originated in the United States, Italy and Spain.

The method was immunoSEQ multiplex PCR; TCRdb's version includes in-frame clones alone and lacks a portion of them. The table includes roughly 70,000 clones, approximately 89% detected once. This clone was seen more than once but under ten times. Trimming pared 1 base from V and 8 bases from J, leaving 9 bases between. Germline V gives CDR1 SGDLS, CDR2 YYNGEE. This CDR3 is 13 amino acids long. Sequencing was performed on peripheral blood. The source of this sequence is a man aged 45-65 years with COVID-19, enrolled during active disease. V gene TRBV9 combines with J gene TRBJ1-4, with D perhaps TRBD1 (6 bases). The CDR3 spells CASSVTGSEKLFF. The CDR3 coding sequence is TGTGCCAGCAGCGTAACAGGGTCGGAAAAACTGTTTTTT.